This T cell receptor beta chain was identified during a study of neurological immune-mediated disorders. Overall study context: In a group of about 34 multiple sclerosis patients, 31 had the relapsing-remitting type and 3 had the secondary progressive type. Study-wide points: Patients with HTLV-1-associated myelopathy showed the most TCR clonal expansion. Those with multiple sclerosis showed the least, falling below healthy controls.

Trimming took off 4 bases at V and 0 bases at J, with 11 bases between the two ends. The CDR3 loop spans 16 amino acids. From germline, CDR1 is SGHKS and CDR2 YYEKEE (reference sequence). TCRdb reprocessed the 5' RACE reads via MiXCR and lists one record per CDR3 protein. The profile shows approximately 59,000 distinct CDR3 sequences, more than 4.5% of them singletons. Unsorted libraries were prepared from 2 million PBMCs that had been stored at -80 C. This clonotype was counted many times. Its antigen is not known. The chain combines TRBV5-5 with TRBJ1-6, with D unresolved. Sequencing input: PBMCs. The receptor's source is a human donor with multiple sclerosis. The donor label of this sample is uncertain. CDR3 in DNA: TGTGCCAGCAGCATATGGTCGCGCTCCTATAATTCACCCCTCCACTTT. Translation gives CASSIWSRSYNSPLHF.